A selection of T cell receptor beta chains follows, all from one sample in a study of CD8 T cells in ankylosing spondylitis. MiXCR, applied by TCRdb to the 5' RACE reads, yields one record per CDR3 protein. The sample lists about 250,000 distinct CDR3 sequences; roughly a quarter were seen once. Sequencing was carried out using blood, either unsorted or a sorted T cell fraction (not recorded which). Source of these receptors: a male donor with ankylosing spondylitis or in good health (not recorded which). Each CDR3 is given with its conserved first and last residue. D genes are given only for firm matches. The listing skips clone size in some rows; elsewhere it reads once, few, many or a size class.

V: TRBV29-1; size: many; D: .; J: TRBJ1-1; CDR3: CSVEIWAANTEAFF; DNA: TGCAGCGTTGAAATTTGGGCAGCGAACACTGAAGCTTTCTTT
V: TRBV20-1; size: .; D: .; J: TRBJ1-5; CDR3: CSATGGGGYSNQPQHF; DNA: TGCAGTGCGACCGGGGGCGGGGGTTATAGCAATCAGCCCCAGCATTTT
V: TRBV20-1; size: .; D: TRBD2; J: TRBJ2-1; CDR3: CCAQDTSGGGSYNEQFF; DNA: TGCTGTGCCCAGGATACGTCGGGGGGAGGGTCCTACAATGAGCAGTTCTTC
V: TRBV9; size: many; D: .; J: TRBJ2-5; CDR3: CASSLRGGPSETQYF; DNA: TGTGCCAGCAGCCTAAGGGGGGGCCCGAGCGAGACCCAGTACTTC
V: TRBV6-5; size: many; D: .; J: TRBJ1-6; CDR3: CASSYRGFGYSSPLHF; DNA: TGTGCCAGCAGTTACCGGGGATTCGGCTATAGTTCACCCCTCCACTTT
V: TRBV29-1; size: few; D: .; J: TRBJ2-7; CDR3: CSVEGQVDEQYF; DNA: TGCAGCGTTGAAGGCCAGGTCGACGAGCAGTACTTC
V: TRBV7-8; size: once; D: TRBD2; J: TRBJ2-3; CDR3: CASSFGTSGGSDTQYF; DNA: TGTGCCAGCAGCTTCGGGACTAGCGGGGGATCAGATACGCAGTATTTT
V: TRBV6-5; size: many; D: .; J: TRBJ2-5; CDR3: CASSYSDRQQETQYF; DNA: TGTGCCAGCAGTTACTCGGACAGACAACAAGAGACCCAGTACTTC
V: TRBV5-1; size: many; D: TRBD1; J: TRBJ1-2; CDR3: CASSGKTGGDGYTF; DNA: TGCGCCAGCAGCGGGAAGACAGGGGGCGATGGCTACACCTTC
V: TRBV6-1; size: .; D: .; J: TRBJ2-7; CDR3: CASTPDGNYEQYF; DNA: TGTGCCAGCACCCCGGACGGGAACTACGAGCAGTACTTC
V: TRBV5-1; size: .; D: .; J: TRBJ1-2; CDR3: CASSLVGDEYGYTF; DNA: TGCGCCAGCAGCTTGGTTGGGGATGAGTATGGCTACACCTTC
V: TRBV30; size: .; D: TRBD1; J: TRBJ2-5; CDR3: CAWTRDSRQETQYF; DNA: TGTGCCTGGACCCGGGACAGCCGACAAGAGACCCAGTACTTC
V: TRBV20-1; size: few; D: .; J: TRBJ2-3; CDR3: CSARSREENTDTQYF; DNA: TGCAGTGCTCGCTCTAGGGAAGAAAACACAGATACGCAGTATTTT
V: TRBV11-2; size: many; D: .; J: TRBJ1-1; CDR3: CASSLTATEAFF; DNA: TGTGCCAGCAGCTTAACCGCAACTGAAGCTTTCTTT
V: TRBV20-1; size: many; D: .; J: TRBJ2-1; CDR3: CSAEGVGEQFF; DNA: TGCAGTGCAGAGGGGGTGGGGGAGCAGTTCTTC
V: TRBV28; size: few; D: TRBD1; J: TRBJ2-1; CDR3: CATDERQGGNNEQFF; DNA: TGTGCCACCGACGAGCGACAGGGGGGCAACAATGAGCAGTTCTTC
V: TRBV10-1; size: .; D: .; J: TRBJ2-3; CDR3: CASSESTTDTQYF; DNA: TGCGCCAGCAGTGAGTCGACGACGGATACGCAGTATTTT
V: TRBV7-8; size: .; D: .; J: TRBJ2-2; CDR3: CASSFLGTPYTGELFF; DNA: TGTGCCAGCAGCTTTTTGGGTACGCCCTACACCGGGGAGCTGTTTTTT
V: TRBV5-1; size: .; D: .; J: TRBJ1-4; CDR3: CASSLGRYNEKLFF; DNA: TGCGCCAGCAGCTTGGGCAGGTATAATGAAAAACTGTTTTTT
V: TRBV20-1; size: .; D: .; J: TRBJ2-3; CDR3: CSARNLGGTDTQYF; DNA: TGCAGTGCTCGTAACCTAGGGGGCACAGATACGCAGTATTTT
V: TRBV12-3/TRBV12-4; size: few; D: TRBD1; J: TRBJ1-5; CDR3: CASSLRFGTVLQPQHF; DNA: TGTGCCAGCAGTTTAAGGTTTGGGACAGTGCTTCAGCCCCAGCATTTT
V: TRBV12-3/TRBV12-4; size: many; D: TRBD1; J: TRBJ2-7; CDR3: CASSVSGGAYEQYF; DNA: TGTGCCAGCAGTGTATCAGGGGGCGCGTACGAGCAGTACTTC
V: TRBV20-1; size: many; D: TRBD1; J: TRBJ1-1; CDR3: CSVERGQKNTEAFF; DNA: TGCAGTGTCGAGAGGGGGCAGAAGAACACTGAAGCTTTCTTT
V: TRBV29-1; size: many; D: TRBD2; J: TRBJ2-3; CDR3: CSVETSGGAATDTQYF; DNA: TGCAGCGTTGAAACTAGCGGGGGGGCTGCCACAGATACGCAGTATTTT
V: TRBV20-1; size: .; D: TRBD1; J: TRBJ2-7; CDR3: CSAYLDRNYEQYF; DNA: TGCAGTGCTTACCTGGACAGGAACTACGAGCAGTACTTC
V: TRBV3-1; size: .; D: .; J: TRBJ2-7; CDR3: CASSQLDGDEQYF; DNA: TGTGCCAGCAGCCAACTAGACGGGGACGAGCAGTACTTC
V: TRBV6-5; size: many; D: TRBD1; J: TRBJ2-7; CDR3: CASSYDTTGYEQYF; DNA: TGTGCCAGCAGTTACGACACGACAGGGTACGAGCAGTACTTC
V: TRBV4-2; size: many; D: .; J: TRBJ2-1; CDR3: CASSQERQGYNEQFF; DNA: TGTGCCAGCAGCCAAGAGCGGCAGGGGTACAATGAGCAGTTCTTC